The present TCR beta chain was sequenced within a study of Ad26.COV2.S vaccination and SARS-CoV-2 variants. The study, taken as a whole, reports: Placebo recipients showed lower spike-specific TCR breadth than vaccinees.

Repertoires were generated with immunoSEQ multiplex PCR, while TCRdb's copy carries only in-frame clones and drops some. The data show 410,000 or so clones, approximately 90% seen once. Comment on this clone: Its antigen is undetermined.

Documented treatment: some 19 received Ad26.COV2.S at low or high dose, single or two shots; a few received placebo; per-sample allocation not given. The samples date from day 63 after the first vaccine or placebo injection. As its vector, the vaccine had Ad26, which expressed Wuhan-strain SARS-CoV-2 spike. CDR1 and CDR2 (germline): SGHNT, YENEEA. Trimming removed 0 bases from V and 6 bases from J, with 18 bases in between. The CDR3 loop spans 17 amino acids. This sequence was found in a person aged 18-65 years who received the Ad26.COV2.S COVID-19 vaccine or a placebo. The material sequenced was peripheral blood, taken in a trial of Ad26.COV2.S vaccine versus placebo. J is TRBJ2-1 and V is TRBV11-3, with D perhaps given as TRBD1 or TRBD2 (5 bases each). DNA for the CDR3: TGTGCCAGCAGCTTAGATGGGGGAGCGAATTCGATCAATGAGCAGTTCTTC. Protein: CASSLDGGANSINEQFF.